This TCR beta chain was sequenced in a study of T cell responses to AZD1222 COVID-19 vaccine. With regard to this clone: Its antigen is unidentified.

V lost 2 bases to trimming and J lost 8 bases, with 9 bases between them. Germline CDR1 is MNHEY and CDR2 is SMNVEV (reference sequence). The CDR3 has 12 residues. Study-wide results and limits: At study baseline, merely six AZD1222 recipients were seropositive. Most donors were white British, females outnumbered males, and clonal diversity was possibly underestimated. Two AZD1222 doses significantly raised spike-specific TCR breadth and depth over controls. The span of vaccine-associated CD4 TCRs extended across spike, with dominance at 160-218 and 743-854.

Some clones are missing from TCRdb's copy, which holds only in-frame ones; the method was immunoSEQ multiplex PCR. The table lists around 60,000 clones, about 89% of them singletons. The specimen was peripheral blood, collected 28 days after the second dose of the MenACWY control vaccine. This clonotype was sampled from an adult who received the MenACWY meningococcal vaccine as a control. V gene TRBV27 combines with J gene TRBJ1-1; D is unclear. DNA for the CDR3: TGTGCCAGCAGTTTAGTAGGGAGAGAAGCTTTCTTT. Its protein is CASSLVGREAFF.